One TCR beta chain is described in this entry. Its antigen is unidentified. V lost 5 bases, J lost 9 bases, and 16 bases stayed unmatched. Germline loops: CDR1 SGHTA, CDR2 FQGNSA. The CDR3 sequence is 16 residues long. The record originates from a study of T cell repertoires in cytomegalovirus infection. Looking at the study overall: TCR beta signatures that were public indicated CMV infection and matching HLA type.

TCRdb independently ran MiXCR on the reads; one entry per CDR3 protein. The sample includes 7,000 to 8,000 distinct CDR3 sequences, less than 65% of them seen just once. The sequence came from a human donor in good health (CMV status not recorded). Some clones in this sample may be carry-over from other donors' samples. Material: PBMCs, sequenced either directly or after in vitro stimulation (not recorded which). The V call is TRBV7-2, the J call TRBJ2-5; 9 bases agree with TRBD2. CDR3 sequence (DNA): TGTGCCAGCAGCCAACAAAGCGGGGGGCGATCAGGGGCCCAGTACTTC. Protein: CASSQQSGGRSGAQYF.